These 2 T cell receptor beta chains were all obtained from the same sample, sequenced in a study of cytomegalovirus exposure and HLA in healthy donors. The PCR employed 60 Vbeta primers together with 13 Jbeta primers. Produced via immunoSEQ multiplex PCR; TCRdb's table is partial and in-frame only. Found here are about 170,000 clones, roughly 78% of them singletons; the top ten hold roughly 6.6%. What was sequenced was PBMCs. All receptors come from a man aged 40-49 years in good health and CMV-seropositive.

V usage is TRBV6-1 and J usage is TRBJ2-2; 9 bases fit TRBD2. The CDR3 has 15 residues. The J segment lost 7 bases and the V segment lost 2 bases, leaving 5 bases of the junction unmatched. The germline CDR1 and CDR2 sequences are MNHNS and SASEGT. This chain's CDR3 is CASSETGGGGGELFF. The DNA for the CDR3 is TGTGCCAGCAGTGAAACTGGCGGGGGGGGCGGGGAGCTGTTTTTT.

V is TRBV15 and J is TRBJ2-7; possible D gene TRBD2, 5 bases. The CDR3 runs to 14 residues. V shed 8 bases and J shed 3 bases, with 17 bases lying between them. Germline CDR1 and CDR2: LNHNV and YYDKDF (reference sequence). CDR3 residues: CATRLEGADYEQYF. CDR3 bases: TGTGCCACCCGCCTCGAGGGAGCCGACTACGAGCAGTACTTC.